Below are 30 T cell receptor beta chains sequenced from a single sample in a study of T cells after yellow fever vaccination (dated by TCRdb to between 2018 and 2020). The treatment or condition label for this specimen denotes: live attenuated yellow fever vaccine strain. Library preparation used 5' RACE. Sequencing was carried out with an Illumina HiSeq 2500. TCRdb cleaned the public reads at Q25 with fastp, built clones with MiXCR and kept in-frame beta chains. Entries are consolidated by CDR3 protein sequence, retaining the most common genes and DNA. The table for this sample lists more than 350,000 distinct CDR3 sequences; about 9.9% of them were counted only once. The ten largest clonotypes hold less than 20% of the sample. Specimen: PBMCs, collected on the day of the first yellow fever vaccination. The source of these receptors is a man younger than 30 who received the YFV17D yellow fever vaccine.

This clonotype was found a few times. The V and J genes are TRBV5-1 and TRBJ2-4, with 9 bases fitting TRBD1. V was pared by 5 bases and J by 9 bases, with 12 bases of the junction left unmatched. CDR1 is SGHRS, CDR2 YFSETQ, per germline. The CDR3 has 15 amino acids. The DNA of the CDR3 is TGCGCCAGCAGAAAGGGACAGGGAAGTTCTTCCATTCAGTACTTC. This encodes CASRKGQGSSSIQYF.

V is TRBV3-1 and J is TRBJ2-5; D is uncertain. Between the trimmed V and J ends, which lost 5 bases and 4 bases, there was a span of 14 bases. The length of the CDR3 is 14 residues. The germline gives CDR1 LGHDT, CDR2 YNNKEL (reference sequence). The CDR3 nucleotides read TGTGCCAGCAGCGGTCGGGCTGGCCGAGAGACCCAGTACTTC. Translating gives CASSGRAGRETQYF.

The chain uses TRBV4-3 and TRBJ1-4; no reliable D call. The length of the CDR3 is 14 residues. Looked up from germline, CDR1 is LGHNA and CDR2 is YSLEER. The V and J ends lost 6 bases and 0 bases respectively, with 8 bases between them. CDR3 in amino acids: CASSYEATNEKLFF. CDR3 in DNA: TGCGCCAGCAGTTATGAGGCAACTAATGAAAAACTGTTTTTT.

This clonotype has just a few counts. The V gene is TRBV11-2, the J gene TRBJ2-2; 11 bases map to TRBD1. The CDR3 is made up of 14 amino acids. The V gene's germline CDR1 is SGHAT and CDR2 FQNNGV. With 5 bases clipped from V and 6 bases from J, the junction kept 2 bases outside the gene matches. This CDR3 reads CASSRDRGAGELFF. CDR3 bases: TGTGCCAGCAGCCGGGACAGGGGGGCCGGGGAGCTGTTTTTT.

The chain couples TRBV15 to TRBJ1-1, with a weak D call TRBD1 (5 bases). CDR1 is LNHNV and CDR2 is YYDKDF in the germline V gene (reference sequence). The length of the CDR3 is 13 residues. V lost 6 bases and J lost 5, with 13 bases in between. CDR3 residues: CATRWGIGTEAFF. DNA of the CDR3: TGTGCCACCAGATGGGGGATTGGTACTGAAGCTTTCTTT.

This clonotype was seen only a few times. The chain has TRBV12-3 or TRBV12-4 and TRBJ2-2; perhaps D is TRBD1 or TRBD2 (6 bases each). The CDR3 is 16 amino acids. V was trimmed by 6 bases and J by 0 bases, leaving 14 bases between them. The CDR3 bases are TGTGCCAGCAGACCCCCGGGGGCCCCGAACACCGGGGAGCTGTTTTTT. Translation: CASRPPGAPNTGELFF.

This clonotype showed up just once. The chain uses TRBV5-6 and TRBJ2-7, with D uncertain. V was shortened by 2 bases and J by 0 bases, with 9 bases between the two germline ends. Per germline, CDR1 SGHDT and CDR2 YYEEEE. This CDR3 is built from 14 residues. CDR3 residues: CASSLTRNSYEQYV. CDR3 nucleotides: TGTGCCAGCAGCTTAACGAGGAACTCCTACGAGCAGTACGTC.

On this clonotype itself: Its ends do not fully match the called genes, so a read error is possible. The V call is TRBV3-1, the J call TRBJ2-1, with TRBD2 matching 8 bases. This CDR3 has 14 amino acids. The germline V gene encodes CDR1 LGHDT and CDR2 YNNKEL (reference sequence). CDR3 DNA: TGTGCCAGCAGCCAAGAAAGCGGGGGCGCCCGGTCGCTCTTC. This encodes CASSQESGGARSLF.

The chain has TRBV7-2 and TRBJ2-3; D call uncertain. The CDR3 extends over 13 amino acids. Germline V gene sequence: CDR1 SGHTA, CDR2 FQGNSA. Trimming left V 3 bases short and J 4 bases short, with 8 bases between. The CDR3 DNA is TGTGCCAGCAGCTTTAACCTGGCAGATACGCAGTATTTT. It specifies CASSFNLADTQYF.

CDR3 sequence (DNA): TGCAGCGTTGAGGACGGCTGGTACCAAGAGACCCAGTACTTC. Translation: CSVEDGWYQETQYF. V is TRBV29-1 and J is TRBJ2-5; no clear D. Germline V CDR1 and CDR2: SQVTM, ANQGSEA. CDR3 size: 14 residues. Trimming took 3 bases from V and 0 from J, leaving 11 bases between them.

This clonotype was counted at least ten times. V gene TRBV7-8 combines with J gene TRBJ2-3; 10 bases fit TRBD1. V trimming: 4 bases; J trimming: 4 bases; junction bases outside the gene matches: 11. This CDR3 contains 17 residues. CDR1 SGHVS and CDR2 FQNEAQ come from the germline V gene. The CDR3 loop reads CASSSVMTGGNADTQYF. The CDR3, as DNA: TGTGCCAGCAGCTCAGTTATGACAGGGGGCAACGCAGATACGCAGTATTTT.

The rearrangement links TRBV27 to TRBJ1-5, with no clear D. V was pared by 5 bases and J by 0 bases, with 14 bases between. The germline CDR1 and CDR2 sequences are MNHEY and SMNVEV (reference sequence). CDR3 length equals 16 residues. The CDR3 here is CASSVGSLYSNQPQHF. CDR3 DNA sequence: TGTGCCAGCAGTGTCGGCAGCTTATATAGCAATCAGCCCCAGCATTTT.

The chain combines TRBV20-1 with TRBJ2-1; D is uncertain. The ends were cut back, 4 bases at V and 7 bases at J, with 8 bases in the middle. Germline CDR1 and CDR2: DFQATT and SNEGSKA (reference sequence). This CDR3 is 11 amino acids long. CDR3 nucleotides: TGCAGTGCTACTTTCCAAAATGAGCAGTTCTTC. Its protein is CSATFQNEQFF.

This clonotype was seen a few times. CDR3 coding DNA: TGTGCCAGCAGCGAGGGCCGGGGGGCGGCGTCCTATAATTCACCCCTCCACTTT. It translates to CASSEGRGAASYNSPLHF. The chain has TRBV21-1 and TRBJ1-6; the table calls TRBD1, which could not be checked here. TRBV21-1 has pseudogene status. The CDR3 has 18 residues.

V usage is TRBV4-2 and J usage is TRBJ2-2, with 11 bases lining up with TRBD1. After removal of 7 bases from V and 4 bases from J, the junction contained 8 bases not matched to a gene. The CDR3 totals 16 residues. Germline CDR1 LGHNA, CDR2 YNFKEQ. CDR3 region: CASNPGTGGGTGELFF. The CDR3 DNA is TGTGCCAGCAACCCCGGGACAGGGGGAGGCACCGGGGAGCTGTTTTTT.

This clonotype appeared a few times. The chain employs TRBV4-1 and TRBJ1-3; TRBD1 is a possible D gene (5 bases). The V gene's germline CDR1 is MGHRA and CDR2 YSYEKL. Between the trimmed V and J ends, which lost 6 bases and 11 bases, there was a span of 23 bases. The length of the CDR3 is 15 residues. The CDR3 here is CASRGTTGPTGAIYF. The DNA for the CDR3 is TGCGCCAGCAGAGGTACTACCGGGCCCACGGGGGCCATATATTTT.

A few counts support this clonotype. The CDR3 nucleotides are TGTGCCAGCAGGAAGACACTGAACACCGGGGAGCTGTTTTTT. It codes for CASRKTLNTGELFF. The chain carries TRBV6-2 or TRBV6-3 and TRBJ2-2; D remains ambiguous. Trimming left V 6 bases short and J 1 base short, with 9 bases between. This CDR3 spans 14 amino acids. CDR1 MNHEY and CDR2 SVGEGT come from the germline V gene.

The gene calls are TRBV4-1 and TRBJ2-2, with D uncertain. V was trimmed by 0 bases and J by 5 bases, leaving 13 bases between them. Germline values: CDR1 MGHRA, CDR2 YSYEKL. The CDR3 extends over 16 amino acids. In DNA form, the CDR3 reads TGCGCCAGCAGCCAAGATAGCTTTCGCCGGACCGGGGAGCTGTTTTTT. This sequence encodes CASSQDSFRRTGELFF.

Turning to this clonotype: The junction departs from the called germline gene at one end, perhaps through a read error. The genes are TRBV20-1 and TRBJ2-7; 7 bases align to TRBD1. Germline V CDR1 and CDR2: DFQATT, SNEGSKA (reference sequence). This CDR3 spans 14 amino acids. The CDR3 coding sequence is TGCAGTGCTTCCGGGACAGCAATCTCCTACAAGCAGTACTTC. Its protein is CSASGTAISYKQYF.

This clonotype was observed a few times. This rearrangement joins TRBV7-8 to TRBJ2-5; possibly TRBD2 for D (7 bases). Deletions cut 1 base from V and 3 bases from J, with 15 bases between. Germline CDR1 and CDR2: SGHVS and FQNEAQ. The CDR3 runs 16 residues. The CDR3 nucleotides read TGTGCCAGCAGCTTAGGGATAGGGGAGGGGGAAGAGACCCAGTACTTC. Its translation is CASSLGIGEGEETQYF.

This clonotype occurred a few times. The rearrangement links TRBV12-3 or TRBV12-4 to TRBJ1-2; possible D gene TRBD1, 5 bases. Between the trimmed V and J ends, which lost 5 bases and 2 bases, there was a span of 9 bases. The CDR3 consists of 13 residues. Here the CDR3 reads CASSTRQNYGYTF. In DNA form, the CDR3 reads TGTGCCAGCAGTACCCGACAGAACTATGGCTACACCTTC.

This clonotype was seen a handful of times. V and J are TRBV5-1 and TRBJ1-1; 8 bases line up with TRBD1. The V segment lost 2 bases and the J segment 7 bases; nucleotides outside the gene matches: 13. This CDR3 region has 16 residues. Germline-derived CDR1 and CDR2 are SGHRS and YFSETQ. The CDR3 protein is CASSLGQGAQDGEAFF. CDR3 sequence (DNA): TGCGCCAGCAGCTTAGGGCAGGGGGCGCAAGATGGTGAAGCTTTCTTT. The whole variable domain, filled in from reference TRBV5-1 and TRBJ1-1, reads KAGVTQTPRYLIKTRGQQVTLSCSPISGHRSVSWYQQTPGQGLQFLFEYFSETQRNKGNFPGRFSGRQFSNSRSEMNVSTLELGDSALYLCASSLGQGAQDGEAFFGQGTRLTVV.

This chain's CDR3 is CSGDGGIPYEQYV. The CDR3 coding sequence is TGCAGTGGCGACGGAGGCATCCCCTACGAGCAGTACGTC. The chain recombines TRBV20-1 with TRBJ2-7, with TRBD2 as a possible D gene (5 bases). The germline gives CDR1 DFQATT, CDR2 SNEGSKA (reference sequence). The CDR3 is 13 residues long. V was trimmed by 7 bases and J by 2 bases, leaving 15 bases between them.

The count of this clonotype is one. V is TRBV21-1 and J is TRBJ1-2; the listed D gene, TRBD1, was not tested against the DNA. TRBV21-1 is an annotated pseudogene. There are 19 residues in the CDR3. CDR3: CASSKYELGAGRQPDGYTF. For the CDR3, the DNA is TGTGCCAGCAGCAAATATGAGCTCGGAGCCGGCCGACAGCCCGATGGCTACACCTTC.

V and J are TRBV12-3 or TRBV12-4 and TRBJ1-2; D is ambiguous. The CDR3 runs 14 residues. V was trimmed by 5 bases and J by 7 bases, leaving 17 bases between them. CDR3 amino acids: CASSAPRTVGGYTF. Here the CDR3 DNA reads TGTGCCAGCAGTGCGCCCCGGACCGTGGGTGGCTACACCTTC.

This clonotype was counted at least ten times. The chain has TRBV7-9 and TRBJ1-4; D remains ambiguous. V was clipped by 5 bases and J by 7 bases, with 2 bases between them. The CDR3 is made up of 10 amino acids. CDR1 is SEHNR and CDR2 is FQNEAQ in the germline V gene (reference sequence). As DNA, the CDR3 is TGTGCCAGCAGCGGTGAAAAACTGTTTTTT. Encoded protein: CASSGEKLFF.

At least ten counts were recorded for this clonotype. CDR3 bases: TGTGCCAGCAGTTACCGGCAGACAGCCGGTGTCGAGCAGTACTTC. This gives the protein CASSYRQTAGVEQYF. The V and J genes are TRBV6-5 and TRBJ2-7; D possibly corresponds to TRBD1 (5 bases). The germline V gene encodes CDR1 MNHEY and CDR2 SVGAGI. This CDR3 contains 15 residues. The V gene lost 2 bases and the J gene lost 6 bases, with 17 bases spanning the gap.

The chain joins TRBV20-1 to TRBJ2-3, with 7 bases identical to TRBD2. The CDR3 length is 15 residues. V was pared by 0 bases and J by 2 bases, with 5 bases of the junction left unmatched. Germline values: CDR1 DFQATT, CDR2 SNEGSKA (reference sequence). The CDR3 DNA is TGCAGTGCTAGAGATCCGGGAGGCTACACAGATACGCAGTATTTT. It yields the protein CSARDPGGYTDTQYF.

This clonotype was detected many times. The chain is built from TRBV21-1 and TRBJ2-4; the D call of TRBD1 is as the table states it, not checked on the DNA. TRBV21-1 is marked as a pseudogene. The CDR3 has 12 residues. As DNA, the CDR3 is TGTGCCATCGACCCCGGGGGGGACATTCAGTACTTC. It translates to CAIDPGGDIQYF.

The chain joins TRBV10-3 to TRBJ2-7; the D call may be TRBD1 or TRBD2 (5 bases each). The V and J ends lost 2 bases and 0 bases respectively, with 5 bases between them. CDR1 is ENHRY, CDR2 SYGVKD, per germline. This CDR3 region has 13 residues. The CDR3 region has the DNA TGTGCCATCAGTGAGGGGACCTCCTACGAGCAGTACGTC. Amino acid sequence: CAISEGTSYEQYV.